This TCR beta chain originates from a study of blood T cell repertoires in COVID-19. The CDR3 has 11 residues. V lost 4 bases to trimming and J lost 12 bases; unmatched junction nucleotides: 3. Germline values: CDR1 SGHAT, CDR2 FQNNGV. Original methodology: Estimates of nucleated cell counts were drawn from the amplification of reference gene primers. The protocol was immunoSEQ multiplex PCR, while the TCRdb copy is restricted to in-frame clones and leaves out a portion. Clone size and the V and J calls come from that table; the DNA yielded D and trimming. This table holds approximately 140,000 clones, about four fifths found once.

The chain recombines TRBV11-2 with TRBJ2-1; 7 bases are a match to TRBD1. The TCR sequence derives from a man between 35 and 55 years old with active or convalescent COVID-19. The specimen sequenced was peripheral blood. DNA for the CDR3: TGTGCCAGCAGCTGGGACAGAATGCAGTTCTTC. Translation: CASSWDRMQFF.